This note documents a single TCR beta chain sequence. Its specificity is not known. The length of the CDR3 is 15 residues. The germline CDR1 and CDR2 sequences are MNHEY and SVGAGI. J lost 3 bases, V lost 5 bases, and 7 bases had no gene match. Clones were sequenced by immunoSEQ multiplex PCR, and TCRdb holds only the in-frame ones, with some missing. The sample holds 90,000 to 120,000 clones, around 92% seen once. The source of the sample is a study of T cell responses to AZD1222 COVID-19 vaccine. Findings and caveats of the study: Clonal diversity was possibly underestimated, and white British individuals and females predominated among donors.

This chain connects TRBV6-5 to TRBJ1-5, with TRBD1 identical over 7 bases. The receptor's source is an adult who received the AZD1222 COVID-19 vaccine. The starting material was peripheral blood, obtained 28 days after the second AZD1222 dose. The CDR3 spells CASSKTGQNNQPQHF. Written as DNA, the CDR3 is TGTGCCAGCAGTAAAACGGGACAGAACAATCAGCCCCAGCATTTT.